This T cell receptor (beta chain) was retrieved from a study of early T cells in non-severe SARS-CoV-2 infection. Across the study: Investigators sequenced bulk RNA drawn from unsorted whole blood, and chains remained unpaired.

V lost 2 bases, J lost 4 bases, and 2 bases stayed unmatched. Germline assignment: CDR1 MNHEY and CDR2 SMNVEV (reference sequence). The CDR3 has 15 residues. This clonotype has a count of ten or more. The protocol attached unique molecular identifiers to individual cDNA molecules. A single record per CDR3 protein comes from TCRdb applying MiXCR to the 5' RACE reads. There are 50,000 or so distinct CDR3 sequences in the sample; approximately 10% occur only once, and 9.1% lies in the top ten. The chain is built from TRBV27 and TRBJ2-3; 11 bases match TRBD2. Material: whole blood. The sequence came from an adult who was a healthcare worker with PCR-confirmed SARS-CoV-2 infection or an uninfected control (not recorded which). The CDR3 region is CASSLVSGGADTQYF. The CDR3 bases are TGTGCCAGCAGTTTAGTTAGCGGGGGGGCAGATACGCAGTATTTT.